This TCR beta chain was captured by sequencing in a study of tumor-infiltrating lymphocytes in primary liver carcinoma. Study details: All patients, whether men or women, fell within 30 to 69 years of age.

Making TCR beta cDNA involved around 520 ng total RNA and a constant-region primer. ARM-PCR, slightly modified, supplied the TCR beta libraries through three nested multiplex PCR rounds. Rounds one and two of PCR, each of around 9 cycles, were primed with TRBV1-TRBV30 forward primers and a C-beta reverse primer. TCRdb redid the calling of the multiplex PCR reads with MiXCR, one entry per CDR3 protein. The top ten clones hold over 6.5% of a sample with 95,000 to 150,000 distinct CDR3 sequences, around 70% of them seen once. Notes on the study in general: Compared with tumor region pairs, tumor-adjacent and tumor-blood pairs overlapped less. Tumor samples exhibited a significantly greater top-250-clone fraction than blood samples (p = 0.039).

Both RNA and DNA were isolated together from around 20-30 mg of bulk tissue that had not been sorted. Donors were untreated and chronically infected with HBV. This clonotype was detected ten times or more. Its antigen is still unknown. Trimming took 2 bases from V and 4 from J; bases not matched to a gene: 5. The CDR3 length is 14 residues. Looked up from germline, CDR1 is SGHNT and CDR2 is YYREEE (reference sequence). The receptor was isolated from a woman aged 55-69 years with primary liver carcinoma and hepatitis B virus infection. The chain links TRBV5-4 to TRBJ2-7; 8 bases map to TRBD1. Material for sequencing was tumor-adjacent normal liver tissue. CDR3 amino acids: CASSFARQGYEQYF. The CDR3 nucleotides read TGTGCCAGCAGCTTTGCGAGACAGGGGTACGAGCAGTACTTC.